The TCR beta chain under discussion was sequenced for a study of T cell changes during pregnancy in multiple sclerosis (dated by TCRdb to between 2017 and 2020). Concerning the study at large: In women with multiple sclerosis, the researchers looked at how the T cell repertoire shifted as pregnancy progressed.

The library relied on the immunoSEQ multiplex PCR assay. TCRdb obtained this table from immuneACCESS and retained in-frame rearrangements with V and J assigned. These tables miss some clones; where compared with another copy, unresolved V genes account for less than half of the shortfall, and the remainder is unexplained. The table for this sample lists approximately 88,000 clones; about 94% of them were counted only once. 0.7% to 0.95% of the sample is in the top ten clones. Details on this clone: The target of this receptor is not known. No base quality information exists; no much larger clone differs at one position.

For this chain, trimming is 7 bases at the V end and 6 bases at the J end, and the number of junction bases without a gene match is 5. For CDR1 and CDR2, the germline V gene lists SQVTM and ANQGSEA. Inclusive of the bounding cysteine and phenylalanine, the CDR3 is 11 residues long. Left in the record is the CDR3 DNA by itself, 33 bases read in frame from the first base. The V gene is TRBV29-1 and the J gene is TRBJ2-7; the central 8 bases match TRBD1. Sequencing used peripheral blood, obtained in the third trimester of pregnancy. This TCR came from a female donor with multiple sclerosis, enrolled in a pregnancy study. The CDR3 region: CSGRTGIEQYF. The DNA reads as follows: TGCAGCGGGAGGACAGGGATCGAGCAGTACTTC.